This T cell receptor (beta chain) stems from a study of blood T cell repertoires in COVID-19. Germline V lookup: CDR1 MNHEY, CDR2 SMNVEV (reference sequence). CDR3 length: 13 residues. Trimming shortened V by 5 bases and J by 15 bases, and 17 bases separated the two germline ends. The table lists this clone with a count of one. Libraries were prepared by immunoSEQ multiplex PCR; TCRdb keeps only in-frame clonotypes and omits some of them. Among about 170,000 clones listed, around 89% were seen once. The V gene is TRBV27, the J gene TRBJ1-6, with D uncertain. This clonotype was sampled from a woman aged 18-29 years who had recovered from COVID-19. The specimen was PBMCs or T cells enriched from blood (not recorded which). Here the CDR3 DNA reads TGTGCCAGCAGTCCCTCCTTTAATGTTAACCTCCACTTT. It is translated as CASSPSFNVNLHF.